This TCR beta chain comes out of a study of blood T cell repertoires in COVID-19. As for the study in general: The samples span acute and convalescent COVID-19 from the United States, Italy and Spain. PBMCs, B-cell-depleted T cells, or T cells provided the cDNA or gDNA that made up the material.

CDR1 and CDR2 (germline): SGHTA, FQGNSA. Trimming took off 4 bases at V and 4 bases at J, with 23 bases between the two ends. This CDR3 has 17 amino acids. Using immunoSEQ multiplex PCR, the repertoire was profiled, and TCRdb retains in-frame clones only, with some absent. Counted here are approximately 120,000 clones, more than 80% occurring once; the ten biggest clones make up under 3.5%. The chain links TRBV7-2 to TRBJ2-7; D might be TRBD2 (7 bases). The receptor's source is a woman aged 80 or older with COVID-19, enrolled during active disease. Sequenced sample: peripheral blood. The CDR3 region has the DNA TGTGCCAGCAGCTCCAGAGTTCGGACTAGGGGGAGGTACGAGCAGTACTTC. Protein sequence: CASSSRVRTRGRYEQYF.